Described below is a single TCR beta chain sequence and its context. As yet, its antigen is unknown. The data originate from a study of cytomegalovirus exposure and HLA in healthy donors. On the study more broadly: A subsequent analysis stated that the 120 or so validation repertoires were run on the same platform as the approximately 700 first-cohort repertoires. Study outcomes and limitations: The authors listed over 150 TCR beta chains as cytomegalovirus-associated. The authors confirmed in vitro that a few CMV-associated chains were specific for CMV antigens. The dataset shows that most TCR sequences were rare, while some public TCRs occurred in many donors.

Repertoires were generated with immunoSEQ multiplex PCR, while TCRdb's copy carries only in-frame clones and drops some. The repertoire has 150,000 to 180,000 clones, 86% of them found once; the top ten carry around 2.1%. Trimming pared 0 bases from V and 4 bases from J, leaving 4 bases between. The CDR3 extends over 12 amino acids. Germline V CDR1 and CDR2: SGHTS, YDEGEE. V and J are TRBV5-8 and TRBJ1-2; D uncertain. The clonotype originates from a human donor in good health. Sequenced: PBMCs. The CDR3 sequence: CASSLERYGYTF. The CDR3 nucleotides are TGTGCCAGCAGCTTGGAGCGCTATGGCTACACCTTC. The whole variable domain, filled in from reference TRBV5-8 and TRBJ1-2, reads EAGVTQSPTHLIKTRGQQATLRCSPISGHTSVYWYQQALGLGLQFLLWYDEGEERNRGNFPPRFSGRQFPNYSSELNVNALELEDSALYLCASSLERYGYTFGSGTRLTVV.